The next 15 T cell receptor beta chains were all read from a single sample in a study of blood T cells in healthy people across ages. Primers used in a second PCR of about 6 to 11 cycles were a sample-barcoded 5' primer and a J-beta primer mix. MiXCR, applied by TCRdb to the 5' RACE reads, yields one record per CDR3 protein. The sample lists under 1 million distinct CDR3 sequences; under 45% were seen once. Source material: blood. These receptors were collected from a man aged 60 to 69 in good health.

The chain uses TRBV18 and TRBJ2-3; D is tentatively TRBD1 or TRBD2 (6 bases each). V lost 2 bases and J 4 bases, leaving 10 bases between the germline ends. This CDR3 spans 14 amino acids. Germline V gives CDR1 KGHSH, CDR2 LQKENI. CDR3 bases: TGTGCCAGCTCACCAAAGGAGGGGGCAGATACGCAGTATTTT. It encodes CASSPKEGADTQYF.

This clonotype was seen at least ten times. This chain links TRBV7-9 with TRBJ2-7; 8 bases agree with TRBD1. The V gene's germline CDR1 is SEHNR and CDR2 FQNEAQ (reference sequence). The ends lost 3 bases at V and 0 bases at J; junction bases unmatched: 1. This CDR3 has 14 residues. CDR3 bases: TGTGCCAGCAGCTTGACAGGGGACTCCTACGAGCAGTACTTC. It is translated as CASSLTGDSYEQYF.

This sequence joins TRBV12-3 or TRBV12-4 and TRBJ2-7; D is undetermined. Trimming shortened V by 8 bases and J by 7 bases, and 24 bases separated the two germline ends. The CDR3 has 15 amino acids. The CDR3 loop is CASAKRPLGSKEQYF. In DNA form, the CDR3 reads TGTGCCAGCGCGAAGAGGCCTCTGGGATCTAAGGAGCAGTACTTC.

The rearrangement joins TRBV29-1 to TRBJ1-5; TRBD1 is a possible D gene (5 bases). The V gene lost 4 bases and the J gene lost 3 bases, with 16 bases spanning the gap. This CDR3 has 15 residues. The V gene's germline CDR1 is SQVTM and CDR2 ANQGSEA. CDR3 loop: CSVAGAPGVNQPQHF. CDR3 bases: TGCAGCGTTGCTGGGGCGCCGGGTGTCAATCAGCCCCAGCATTTT.

A remark on this clonotype: This could be a read error, since a much larger clone is one nucleotide away. The rearrangement links TRBV29-1 to TRBJ2-1; D unclear. The CDR3 extends over 11 amino acids. Germline CDR1 SQVTM, CDR2 ANQGSEA. V was trimmed by 4 bases and J by 10 bases, leaving 11 bases between them. The CDR3 protein is CSVVSSYEQFF. The DNA for the CDR3 is TGCAGCGTTGTCAGCTCCTACGAGCAGTTCTTC.

This clonotype was observed many times. The chain recombines TRBV20-1 with TRBJ2-3, with TRBD2 matching over 10 bases. This CDR3 is 15 amino acids long. Germline CDR1 reads DFQATT; CDR2 reads SNEGSKA (reference sequence). V dropped 5 bases and J dropped 5; count of bases not matched to a gene: 10. CDR3 loop: CSARSSGGAGDTQYF. The CDR3 nucleotides read TGCAGTGCTCGTTCTAGCGGGGGTGCAGGAGATACGCAGTATTTT.

The V call is TRBV7-2, the J call TRBJ2-7; D is unclear. The CDR3 covers 15 residues. Per the germline V gene, CDR1 is SGHTA and CDR2 is FQGNSA. Trimming shortened V by 1 base and J by 0 bases, and 10 bases separated the two germline ends. CDR3 amino acids: CASSLDEQSSYEQYF. The CDR3 DNA reads TGTGCCAGCAGCTTAGACGAGCAGAGCTCCTACGAGCAGTACTTC.

The V call is TRBV5-6, the J call TRBJ2-7; the D call may be TRBD1 or TRBD2 (5 bases each). The CDR3 length is 14 residues. The V end lost 0 bases, the J end lost 9 bases, and 16 bases lay between the germline ends. The germline gives CDR1 SGHDT, CDR2 YYEEEE. The CDR3 loop reads CASSLDGRGGGQYF. The DNA for the CDR3 is TGTGCCAGCAGCTTGGACGGCCGGGGCGGAGGGCAGTACTTC.

The CDR3: CASSYGGYSYEQYF. The CDR3 DNA reads TGTGCCAGCAGTTACGGAGGATACTCCTACGAGCAGTACTTC. This sequence joins TRBV6-2 or TRBV6-3 and TRBJ2-7; possibly TRBD2 for D (5 bases). V lost 2 bases and J lost 0, with 8 bases in between. Germline V gene lookup returns CDR1 MNHEY and CDR2 SVGEGT. This CDR3 is built from 14 residues.

V gene TRBV5-8 combines with J gene TRBJ2-2; a weak D match, TRBD1 (6 bases). The germline gives CDR1 SGHTS, CDR2 YDEGEE. This CDR3 has 15 residues. Between the trimmed V and J ends, which lost 5 bases and 5 bases, there was a span of 16 bases. CDR3 nucleotide sequence: TGTGCCAGCAGAAGGCCACAGGGAGAAACCGGGGAGCTGTTTTTT. Residues: CASRRPQGETGELFF.

The chain has TRBV7-2 and TRBJ2-6; D not resolved. Deletions cut 0 bases from V and 0 bases from J, with 6 bases between. Per germline, CDR1 SGHTA and CDR2 FQGNSA. The CDR3 loop spans 16 amino acids. CDR3 nucleotide sequence: TGTGCCAGCAGCTTAGCGCCTCCCTCTGGGGCCAACGTCCTGACTTTC. It codes for CASSLAPPSGANVLTF.

The chain joins TRBV6-5 to TRBJ2-7, with D possibly being TRBD1 (6 bases). V was cut by 2 bases and J by 3 bases, with 8 bases left in between. Looked up from germline, CDR1 is MNHEY and CDR2 is SVGAGI. The length of the CDR3 is 13 residues. The CDR3 region is CASSYGRGYEQYF. CDR3 coding DNA: TGTGCCAGCAGTTACGGCAGGGGCTACGAGCAGTACTTC.

The CDR3 coding sequence is TGTGCCAGCAGGGGCTTCGGGTCACCCCTCCACTTT. Protein product: CASRGFGSPLHF. The genes are TRBV21-1 and TRBJ1-6. TRBV21-1 has pseudogene status. The CDR3 spans 12 residues.

The chain has TRBV15 and TRBJ1-1; D is uncertain. Germline V CDR1 and CDR2: LNHNV, YYDKDF (reference sequence). This CDR3 contains 15 residues. The V gene lost 1 base and the J gene lost 0 bases, with 9 bases spanning the gap. The CDR3 sequence: CATSRGTSMNTEAFF. Here the CDR3 DNA reads TGTGCCACCAGCAGAGGAACGTCTATGAACACTGAAGCTTTCTTT. Together with reference TRBV15 and TRBJ1-1, the CDR3 gives the full variable domain: DAMVIQNPRYQVTQFGKPVTLSCSQTLNHNVMYWYQQKSSQAPKLLFHYYDKDFNNEADTPDNFQSRRPNTSFCFLDIRSPGLGDTAMYLCATSRGTSMNTEAFFGQGTRLTVV.

This clonotype has a handful of counts. The gene calls are TRBV5-1 and TRBJ2-6; D possibly corresponds to TRBD1 (5 bases). CDR1 and CDR2 from the germline V gene are SGHRS and YFSETQ. The V end lost 3 bases, the J end lost 0 bases, and 7 bases lay between the germline ends. The CDR3 runs 15 residues. The CDR3 DNA sequence: TGCGCCAGCAGCTGGGGCAGCTCTGGGGCCAACGTCCTGACTTTC. Its translation: CASSWGSSGANVLTF. The variable domain in full, completed from reference TRBV5-1 and TRBJ2-6, reads KAGVTQTPRYLIKTRGQQVTLSCSPISGHRSVSWYQQTPGQGLQFLFEYFSETQRNKGNFPGRFSGRQFSNSRSEMNVSTLELGDSALYLCASSWGSSGANVLTFGAGSRLTVL.